The 22 T cell receptor beta chains below all came from one sample that was sequenced in a study of blood T cell repertoires in COVID-19. Clones were read by immunoSEQ multiplex PCR, and TCRdb kept only the in-frame ones, dropping some. The sample has around 190,000 clones; approximately 86% are singletons. The sequenced material came from peripheral blood. These receptors all stem from a man aged 25-45 years with acute or convalescent COVID-19.

The J gene is TRBJ1-1, the V gene TRBV5-6; 11 positions agree with TRBD1. Per the germline V gene, CDR1 is SGHDT and CDR2 is YYEEEE. The CDR3 is 14 amino acids. V lost 4 bases and J lost 1; bases outside the gene matches: 0. CDR3 region: CASSGQGANTEAFF. The CDR3 DNA sequence: TGTGCCAGCAGCGGACAGGGGGCGAACACTGAAGCTTTCTTT.

V and J are TRBV11-2 and TRBJ1-2; TRBD1 agrees at 10 bases. V trimming: 6 bases; J trimming: 8 bases; junction bases outside the gene matches: 9. The CDR3 loop spans 14 amino acids. Germline V lookup: CDR1 SGHAT, CDR2 FQNNGV. This CDR3 reads CASRELRTGGGYTF. In DNA, the CDR3 is TGTGCCAGCAGGGAATTACGGACAGGGGGAGGCTACACCTTC.

The V and J genes are TRBV19 and TRBJ2-1; 11 bases are shared with TRBD2. Germline values: CDR1 LNHDA, CDR2 SQIVND (reference sequence). Trimming removed 5 bases from V and 2 bases from J; junction bases left unmatched: 8. The CDR3 is 17 residues long. The CDR3 sequence: CASSARLAGHTYNEQFF. The CDR3 DNA follows: TGTGCCAGTAGTGCCCGACTAGCGGGACACACCTACAATGAGCAGTTCTTC. The full variable domain, in which reference TRBV19 and TRBJ2-1 provide the parts outside the CDR3, is DGGITQSPKYLFRKEGQNVTLSCEQNLNHDAMYWYRQDPGQGLRLIYYSQIVNDFQKGDIAEGYSVSREKKESFPLTVTSAQKNPTAFYLCASSARLAGHTYNEQFFGPGTRLTVL.

The chain recombines TRBV12-3 or TRBV12-4 with TRBJ1-3; possible D gene TRBD1, 6 bases. V dropped 5 bases and J dropped 9 bases, with 11 bases sitting between them. The CDR3 is 12 residues long. CDR3 region: CASSPGTTTIYF. The CDR3 DNA sequence: TGTGCCAGCAGTCCCGGGACAACCACCATATATTTT.

The genes are TRBV6-5 and TRBJ1-2, with a weak D call TRBD1 (6 bases). Germline values: CDR1 MNHEY, CDR2 SVGAGI. V was shortened by 0 bases and J by 8 bases, with 16 bases between the two germline ends. The length of the CDR3 is 15 residues. The CDR3 spells CASSYSNRVVSGYTF. CDR3 nucleotide sequence: TGTGCCAGCAGTTACTCTAACAGGGTGGTTAGCGGCTACACCTTC.

This chain joins TRBV3-1 (or the pseudogene TRBV3-2) and TRBJ1-4, with no clear D. The CDR3 runs to 16 residues. Trimming stripped 5 bases from V and 0 bases from J, with 13 bases between. Germline-derived CDR1 and CDR2 are LGHDT and YNNKEL (reference sequence). CDR3 DNA: TGTGCCAGCAGCGCGGGTCTTAAAGCAACTAATGAAAAACTGTTTTTT. Translating gives CASSAGLKATNEKLFF.

The chain is built from TRBV28 and TRBJ2-1; 7 nucleotides match TRBD1. The CDR3 has 12 amino acids. V shed 6 bases and J 6 bases; nucleotides not matched to a gene: 2. Germline CDR1 and CDR2: MDHEN and SYDVKM. CDR3 sequence: CASRNRGNEQFF. The CDR3 region has the DNA TGTGCCAGCAGAAACAGGGGCAATGAGCAGTTCTTC.

The CDR3 reads CASSPRQGNADTQYF. CDR3 nucleotide sequence: TGTGCCAGCTCACCGCGACAGGGTAACGCAGATACGCAGTATTTT. The rearrangement uses TRBV18 and TRBJ2-3; the match to TRBD1 covers 7 bases. With V trimmed by 3 bases and J by 4 bases, 7 bases remained unmatched. Looked up from germline, CDR1 is KGHSH and CDR2 is LQKENI. This CDR3 contains 15 residues.

The rearrangement joins TRBV21-1 to TRBJ2-1; the table's D call of TRBD1 was not tested on the DNA. TRBV21-1 is flagged as a pseudogene. The CDR3 has 16 amino acids. The CDR3 is CASSKVEGAPINEQFF. CDR3 DNA sequence: TGTGCCAGCAGCAAAGTAGAGGGGGCGCCGATAAATGAGCAGTTCTTC.

The V and J genes are TRBV5-1 and TRBJ2-7, with TRBD2 matching 9 bases. CDR3 length: 15 amino acids. The V segment lost 5 bases and the J segment 3 bases; nucleotides outside the gene matches: 9. Per the germline V gene, CDR1 is SGHRS and CDR2 is YFSETQ. CDR3 nucleotides: TGCGCCAGCAGTGACCAACTAGCGGGTAACTACGAGCAGTACTTC. Encoded protein: CASSDQLAGNYEQYF.

This chain connects TRBV2 to TRBJ1-3; 7 nucleotides match TRBD1. The CDR3 is 15 residues long. With 5 bases clipped from V and 0 bases from J, the junction kept 4 bases outside the gene matches. Per the germline V gene, CDR1 is SNHLY and CDR2 is FYNNEI. CDR3 loop: CASSSTGNSGNTIYF. The CDR3 region has the DNA TGTGCCAGCAGTTCGACAGGGAACTCTGGAAACACCATATATTTT.

V is TRBV5-1 and J is TRBJ2-1; unclear D gene. V gave up 3 bases and J gave up 0 bases, with 10 bases separating them. This CDR3 has 15 residues. The germline gives CDR1 SGHRS, CDR2 YFSETQ. The CDR3 region is CASSSDSSSYNEQFF. In DNA, the CDR3 is TGCGCCAGCAGCTCAGACTCAAGCTCCTACAATGAGCAGTTCTTC.

The chain employs TRBV28 and TRBJ1-2; D gene uncertain. CDR3 length: 14 amino acids. V lost 6 bases to trimming and J lost 0 bases, with 11 bases between them. Germline V gene sequence: CDR1 MDHEN, CDR2 SYDVKM. This chain's CDR3 is CASRVNGPNYGYTF. In DNA form, the CDR3 reads TGTGCCAGCAGAGTGAATGGGCCTAACTATGGCTACACCTTC.

This chain links TRBV11-3 with TRBJ2-1; 7 nucleotides agree with TRBD2. V was clipped by 5 bases and J by 3 bases; unmatched bases: 7. The CDR3 is made up of 15 amino acids. Germline V gene data show CDR1 as SGHNT and CDR2 as YENEEA. CDR3 sequence (DNA): TGTGCCAGCAGCGCGGTGGGGAGGGGCTACAATGAGCAGTTCTTC. This sequence encodes CASSAVGRGYNEQFF.

The rearrangement uses TRBV21-1 and TRBJ2-7; the DNA was not used to check the table's D call, TRBD2. TRBV21-1 is a pseudogene locus. This CDR3 spans 22 amino acids. In DNA, the CDR3 is TGTGCCAGCAGTAATCTTAAGCTAGCGGGAGGTCTCCTTTTCCCCGCGGTATACGAGCAGTACTTC. This gives the protein CASSNLKLAGGLLFPAVYEQYF.

The chain uses TRBV3-1 (or the pseudogene TRBV3-2) and TRBJ1-2; TRBD1 aligns across 8 bases. The CDR3 runs 14 residues. V lost 4 bases, J lost 8 bases, and 9 bases stayed unmatched. Germline V gene sequence: CDR1 LGHDT, CDR2 YNNKEL (reference sequence). CDR3 nucleotide sequence: TGTGCCAGCAGCCGAGAGACAGGGGCGAGAGGCTACACCTTC. This translates into CASSRETGARGYTF.

The genes are TRBV18 and TRBJ1-4; 7 bases fit TRBD1. The CDR3 consists of 15 residues. CDR1 and CDR2 from the germline V gene are KGHSH and LQKENI. J gave up 3 bases and V 1 base, and 2 bases lay outside the gene matches. CDR3 nucleotides: TGTGCCAGCTCACCACACAGGGGTTCTAATGAAAAACTGTTTTTT. Protein: CASSPHRGSNEKLFF.

This chain connects TRBV2 to TRBJ1-1; TRBD1 matches at 7 bases. The junction had 4 bases not matched to a gene; V was cut back by 4 bases and J by 5 bases. The CDR3 is 13 amino acids. CDR1 is SNHLY and CDR2 is FYNNEI in the germline V gene. The CDR3 region has the DNA TGTGCCAGCAGTGTAGGGGGCGTAACTGAAGCTTTCTTT. Its protein product is CASSVGGVTEAFF. Combining the CDR3 with reference TRBV2 and TRBJ1-1 gives the whole variable domain EPEVTQTPSHQVTQMGQEVILRCVPISNHLYFYWYRQILGQKVEFLVSFYNNEISEKSEIFDDQFSVERPDGSNFTLKIRSTKLEDSAMYFCASSVGGVTEAFFGQGTRLTVV.

This clone was recorded once. This rearrangement joins TRBV5-1 to TRBJ2-3; D is perhaps TRBD1 (6 bases). V lost 4 bases and J lost 2, with 20 bases in between. Germline CDR1 SGHRS, CDR2 YFSETQ. This CDR3 has 17 amino acids. Here the CDR3 DNA reads TGCGCCAGCAGCCCGTCAGGCAGGGGAAGGGACACAGATACGCAGTATTTT. Translating gives CASSPSGRGRDTDTQYF. The full variable domain, rest sourced from reference TRBV5-1 and TRBJ2-3, is KAGVTQTPRYLIKTRGQQVTLSCSPISGHRSVSWYQQTPGQGLQFLFEYFSETQRNKGNFPGRFSGRQFSNSRSEMNVSTLELGDSALYLCASSPSGRGRDTDTQYFGPGTRLTVL.

This chain uses TRBV20-1 with TRBJ1-1; D ambiguous. CDR1 and CDR2 from the germline V gene are DFQATT and SNEGSKA (reference sequence). V was shortened by 2 bases and J by 10 bases, with 11 bases between the two germline ends. The CDR3 sequence is 11 residues long. Here the CDR3 DNA reads TGCAGTGCTAGATTCAGGTACGGAGCTTTCTTT. Protein: CSARFRYGAFF.

This rearrangement joins TRBV29-1 to TRBJ1-1, with 7 bases identical to TRBD1. This CDR3 is built from 14 residues. Losses at the gene ends were 6 bases for V and 3 bases for J; bases not matched to a gene: 10. Germline V CDR1 and CDR2: SQVTM, ANQGSEA. In nucleotides, the CDR3 is TGCAGCGTAGGCACAGGGGTTGGGGACACTGAAGCTTTCTTT. It codes for CSVGTGVGDTEAFF.

This sequence joins TRBV18 and TRBJ2-1, with 7 bases aligning to TRBD1. The germline V gene encodes CDR1 KGHSH and CDR2 LQKENI. The CDR3 is made up of 13 amino acids. The J segment lost 5 bases and the V segment lost 4 bases, leaving 2 bases of the junction unmatched. The CDR3 region has the DNA TGTGCCAGCTCACTAGGACAGGACAATGAGCAGTTCTTC. It translates to CASSLGQDNEQFF.